This T cell receptor (beta chain) was obtained from a study of blood T cell repertoires in COVID-19. Study-wide background: Both acute and convalescent COVID-19 samples were obtained from the United States, Italy and Spain. PBMCs, B-cell-depleted T cells, or T cells were the source of the cDNA or gDNA that made up the material.

As originally analysed: Amplification of reference gene primers provided the estimated nucleated cell counts. Assay used: immunoSEQ multiplex PCR; TCRdb lists only in-frame clones, some missing. The V and J calls and clone size come from that table; D and trimming were worked out from the DNA. The sample gives approximately 97,000 clones, about nine tenths of which show up once; approximately 1.5% is in the top ten. This clone was counted a few times. CDR3 length equals 12 residues. With 5 bases removed from V and 5 bases from J, the gap between germline ends came to 9 bases. In germline, CDR1 is KGHSH, CDR2 LQKENI.

The TCR comes from a man between 60 and 70 years old with acute or convalescent COVID-19. The material sequenced was peripheral blood. This sequence joins TRBV18 and TRBJ1-1; no reliable D call. The CDR3 sequence: CASSTRETEAFF. CDR3 sequence (DNA): TGTGCCAGCTCAACACGAGAGACTGAAGCTTTCTTT.